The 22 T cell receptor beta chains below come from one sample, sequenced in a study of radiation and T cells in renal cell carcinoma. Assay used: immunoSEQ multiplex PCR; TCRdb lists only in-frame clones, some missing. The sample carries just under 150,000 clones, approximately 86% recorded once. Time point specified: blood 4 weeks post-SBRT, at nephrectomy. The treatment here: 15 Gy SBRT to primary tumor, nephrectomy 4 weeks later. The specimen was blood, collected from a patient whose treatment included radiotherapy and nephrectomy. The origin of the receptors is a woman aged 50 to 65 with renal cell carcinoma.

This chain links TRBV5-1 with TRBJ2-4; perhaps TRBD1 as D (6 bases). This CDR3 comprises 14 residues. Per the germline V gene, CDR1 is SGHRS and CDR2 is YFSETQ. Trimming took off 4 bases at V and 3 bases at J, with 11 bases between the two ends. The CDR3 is CASSQTTGKNIQYF. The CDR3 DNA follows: TGCGCCAGCAGCCAAACGACAGGCAAAAACATTCAGTACTTC.

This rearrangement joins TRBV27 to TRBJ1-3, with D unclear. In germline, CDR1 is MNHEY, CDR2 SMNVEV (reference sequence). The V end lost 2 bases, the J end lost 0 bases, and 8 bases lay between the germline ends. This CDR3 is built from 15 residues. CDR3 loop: CASSLVGGSGNTIYF. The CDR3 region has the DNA TGTGCCAGCAGTTTAGTCGGCGGCTCTGGAAACACCATATATTTT.

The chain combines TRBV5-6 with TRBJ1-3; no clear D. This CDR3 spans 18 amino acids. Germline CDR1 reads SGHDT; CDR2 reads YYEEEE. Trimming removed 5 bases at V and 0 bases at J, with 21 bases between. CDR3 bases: TGTGCCAGCAGTGAATCTCTTCGTCGGCGGCGCTCTGGAAACACCATATATTTT. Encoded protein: CASSESLRRRRSGNTIYF. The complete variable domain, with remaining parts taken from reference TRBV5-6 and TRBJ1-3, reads DAGVTQSPTHLIKTRGQQVTLRCSPKSGHDTVSWYQQALGQGPQFIFQYYEEEERQRGNFPDRFSGHQFPNYSSELNVNALLLGDSALYLCASSESLRRRRSGNTIYFGEGSWLTVV.

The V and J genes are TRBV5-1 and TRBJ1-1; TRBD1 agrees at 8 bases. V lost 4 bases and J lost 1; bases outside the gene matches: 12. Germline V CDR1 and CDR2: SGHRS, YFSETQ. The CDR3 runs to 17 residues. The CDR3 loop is CASSALTLGQGNTEAFF. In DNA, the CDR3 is TGCGCCAGCAGCGCCCTCACCCTTGGACAGGGGAACACTGAAGCTTTCTTT.

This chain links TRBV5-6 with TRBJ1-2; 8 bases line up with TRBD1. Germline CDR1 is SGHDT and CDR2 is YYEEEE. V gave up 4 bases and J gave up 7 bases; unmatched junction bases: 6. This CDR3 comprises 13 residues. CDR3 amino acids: CASSPRTGFGYTF. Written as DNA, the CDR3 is TGTGCCAGCAGCCCAAGGACAGGGTTTGGCTACACCTTC.

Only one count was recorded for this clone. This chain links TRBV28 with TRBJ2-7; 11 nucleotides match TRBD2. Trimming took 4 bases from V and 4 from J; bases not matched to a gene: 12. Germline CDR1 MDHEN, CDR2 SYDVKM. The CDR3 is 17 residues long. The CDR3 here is CASSSHAVAGGPYEQYF. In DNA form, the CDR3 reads TGTGCCAGCAGTTCCCATGCGGTAGCGGGAGGGCCTTACGAGCAGTACTTC.

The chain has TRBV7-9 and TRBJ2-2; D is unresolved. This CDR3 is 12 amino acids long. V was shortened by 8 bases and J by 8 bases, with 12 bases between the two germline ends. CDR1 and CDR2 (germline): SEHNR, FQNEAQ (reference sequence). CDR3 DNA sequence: TGTGCCAGCGGAACGAATGGAGGGGAGCTGTTTTTT. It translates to CASGTNGGELFF.

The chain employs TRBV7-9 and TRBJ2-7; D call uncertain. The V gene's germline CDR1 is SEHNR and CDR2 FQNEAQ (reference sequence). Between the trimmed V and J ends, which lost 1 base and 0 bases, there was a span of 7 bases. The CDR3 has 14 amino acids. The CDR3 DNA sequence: TGTGCCAGCAGCTTAGAGAGATACTCCTACGAGCAGTACTTC. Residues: CASSLERYSYEQYF.

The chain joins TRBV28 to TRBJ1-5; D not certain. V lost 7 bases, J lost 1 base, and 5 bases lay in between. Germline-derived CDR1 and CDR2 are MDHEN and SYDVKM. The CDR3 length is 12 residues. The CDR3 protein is CASIASNQPQHF. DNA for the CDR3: TGTGCCAGCATAGCGAGCAATCAGCCCCAGCATTTT.

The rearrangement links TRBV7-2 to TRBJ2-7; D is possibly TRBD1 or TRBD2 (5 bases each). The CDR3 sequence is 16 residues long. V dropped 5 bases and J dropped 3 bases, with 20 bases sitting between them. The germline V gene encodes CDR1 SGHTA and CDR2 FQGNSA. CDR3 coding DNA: TGTGCCAGCAGCACGGGACGAGCGAGGGCACTCTACGAGCAGTACTTC. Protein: CASSTGRARALYEQYF.

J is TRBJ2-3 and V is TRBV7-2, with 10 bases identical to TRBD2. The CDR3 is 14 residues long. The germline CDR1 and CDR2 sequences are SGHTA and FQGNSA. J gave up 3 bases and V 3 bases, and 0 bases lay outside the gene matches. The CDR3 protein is CASSFSGRTDTQYF. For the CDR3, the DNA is TGTGCCAGCAGCTTTAGCGGGAGGACAGATACGCAGTATTTT.

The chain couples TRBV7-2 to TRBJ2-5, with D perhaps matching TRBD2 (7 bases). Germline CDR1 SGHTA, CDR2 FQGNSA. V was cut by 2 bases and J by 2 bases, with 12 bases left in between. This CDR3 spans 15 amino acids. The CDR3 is CASSLWGGGQETQYF. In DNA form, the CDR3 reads TGTGCCAGCAGCTTATGGGGGGGCGGTCAAGAGACCCAGTACTTC. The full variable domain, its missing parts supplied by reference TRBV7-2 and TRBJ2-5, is GAGVSQSPSNKVTEKGKDVELRCDPISGHTALYWYRQSLGQGLEFLIYFQGNSAPDKSGLPSDRFSAERTGGSVSTLTIQRTQQEDSAVYLCASSLWGGGQETQYFGPGTRLLVL.

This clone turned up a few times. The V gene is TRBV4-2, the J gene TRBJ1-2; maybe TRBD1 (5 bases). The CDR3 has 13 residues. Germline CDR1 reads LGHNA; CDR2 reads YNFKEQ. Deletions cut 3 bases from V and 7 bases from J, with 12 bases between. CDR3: CASSQYQGVGYTF. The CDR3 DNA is TGTGCCAGCAGCCAGTACCAGGGAGTTGGCTACACCTTC.

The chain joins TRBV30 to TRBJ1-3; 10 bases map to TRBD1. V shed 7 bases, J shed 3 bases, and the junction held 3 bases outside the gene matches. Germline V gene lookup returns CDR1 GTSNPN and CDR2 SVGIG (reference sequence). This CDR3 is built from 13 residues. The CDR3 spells CASRDRGGNTIYF. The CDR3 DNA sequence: TGTGCCTCCCGGGACAGGGGTGGAAACACCATATATTTT.

The CDR3 nucleotides are TGTGCCAGCAGTGATCTTTCTCCTTCGCACAATGAGCAGTTCTTC. The encoded protein is CASSDLSPSHNEQFF. The V call is TRBV2, the J call TRBJ2-1; no clear D. Trimming pared 3 bases from V and 5 bases from J, leaving 14 bases between. The CDR3 has 15 amino acids. Germline values: CDR1 SNHLY, CDR2 FYNNEI. Filled out from reference TRBV2 and TRBJ2-1, the complete variable domain reads EPEVTQTPSHQVTQMGQEVILRCVPISNHLYFYWYRQILGQKVEFLVSFYNNEISEKSEIFDDQFSVERPDGSNFTLKIRSTKLEDSAMYFCASSDLSPSHNEQFFGPGTRLTVL.

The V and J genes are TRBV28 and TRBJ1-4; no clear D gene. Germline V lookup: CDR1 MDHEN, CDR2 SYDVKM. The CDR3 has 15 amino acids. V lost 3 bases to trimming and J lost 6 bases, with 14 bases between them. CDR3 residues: CASSFLSRVDEKLFF. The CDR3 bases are TGTGCCAGCAGTTTTTTGTCCCGGGTAGATGAAAAACTGTTTTTT.

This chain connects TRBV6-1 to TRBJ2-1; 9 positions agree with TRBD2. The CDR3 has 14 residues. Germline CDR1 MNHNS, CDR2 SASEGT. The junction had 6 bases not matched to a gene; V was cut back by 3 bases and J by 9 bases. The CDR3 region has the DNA TGTGCCAGCAGTGAGGGCGGGGGGGATGGTGAGCAGTTCTTC. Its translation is CASSEGGGDGEQFF.

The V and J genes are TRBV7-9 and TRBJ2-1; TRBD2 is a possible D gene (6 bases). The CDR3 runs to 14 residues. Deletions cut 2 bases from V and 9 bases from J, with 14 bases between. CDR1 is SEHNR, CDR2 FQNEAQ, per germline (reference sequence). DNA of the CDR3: TGTGCCAGCAGCTTAAAAACCCAGGGACTTGAGCAGTTCTTC. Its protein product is CASSLKTQGLEQFF.

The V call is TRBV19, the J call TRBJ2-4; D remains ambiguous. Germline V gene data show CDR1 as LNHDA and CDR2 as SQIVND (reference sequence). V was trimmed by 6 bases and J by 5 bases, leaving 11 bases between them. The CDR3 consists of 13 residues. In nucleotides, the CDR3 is TGTGCCAGTAGAGGGTCCTGGGAAAACATTCAGTACTTC. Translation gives CASRGSWENIQYF.

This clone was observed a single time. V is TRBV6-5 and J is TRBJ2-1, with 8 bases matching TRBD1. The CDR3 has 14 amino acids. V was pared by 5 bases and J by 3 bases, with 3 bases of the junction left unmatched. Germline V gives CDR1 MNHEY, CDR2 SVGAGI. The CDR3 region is CASSRQGFYNEQFF. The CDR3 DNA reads TGTGCCAGCAGTCGACAGGGGTTCTACAATGAGCAGTTCTTC.

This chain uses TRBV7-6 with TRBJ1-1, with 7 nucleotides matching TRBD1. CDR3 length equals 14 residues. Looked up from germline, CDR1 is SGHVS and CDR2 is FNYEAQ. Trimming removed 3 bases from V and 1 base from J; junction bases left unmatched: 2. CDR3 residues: CASSLGTANTEAFF. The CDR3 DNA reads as TGTGCCAGCAGCTTGGGGACAGCGAACACTGAAGCTTTCTTT.

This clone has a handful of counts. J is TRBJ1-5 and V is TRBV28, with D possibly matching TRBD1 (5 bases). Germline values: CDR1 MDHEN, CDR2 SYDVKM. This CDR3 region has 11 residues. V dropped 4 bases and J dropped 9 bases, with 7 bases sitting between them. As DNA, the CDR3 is TGTGCCAGCAGTTCGGGGGGGCCCCAGCATTTT. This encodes CASSSGGPQHF.